One sample yielded the 2 T cell receptor beta chains listed below, sequenced in a study of T cells in women clearing cervical HPV infection. This table comes from immunoSEQ multiplex PCR, and its TCRdb copy is limited to in-frame clones, with some not included. The specimen's table records some 30,000 clones. Sequencing used blood buffy coat. These receptors came from a woman aged 18 to 75 with a cervical HPV16 infection that either progressed to CIN3+ or cleared (not recorded which).

About this clone itself: The sequence runs out 3 residues before the end of the CDR3; the remainder is reconstructed from the germline J gene. The chain uses TRBV19 and TRBJ2-7; 12 positions agree with TRBD2. Per the germline V gene, CDR1 is LNHDA and CDR2 is SQIVND (reference sequence). The CDR3 spans 18 residues. V lost 3 bases to trimming and J lost 3 bases; unmatched junction nucleotides: 12. CDR3 DNA (partial): TGTGCCAGTAGTATGTTCCCACGACTAGCGGGGGCCTACTACGAG. Its translation is CASSMFPRLAGAYYE. In full, the CDR3 is CASSMFPRLAGAYYEQYF. The whole variable domain, remainder taken from reference TRBV19 and TRBJ2-7, is DGGITQSPKYLFRKEGQNVTLSCEQNLNHDAMYWYRQDPGQGLRLIYYSQIVNDFQKGDIAEGYSVSREKKESFPLTVTSAQKNPTAFYLCASSMFPRLAGAYYEQYFGPGTRLTVT.

About this clone itself: The read terminates 3 residues ahead of where the CDR3 ends, so the germline J gene completes it. The chain uses TRBV2 and TRBJ1-2, with D unclear. CDR3 length equals 13 residues. CDR1 and CDR2 (germline): SNHLY, FYNNEI. The CDR3 spells CASSLDKYNDYTF. The CDR3 DNA, read in part, is TGTGCCAGCAGTCTCGACAAGTACAATGAC.